A selection of T cell receptor beta chains follows, all from one sample in a study of regulatory T cells in long-lasting Graves disease. One entry per CDR3 protein results from TCRdb running MiXCR on the multiplex PCR reads. The top ten clones hold about 18% of a sample with roughly 610,000 distinct CDR3 sequences, 16% of them seen once. The sample was also linked to a second study, of T cells in Graves' hyperthyroidism and ophthalmopathy.

Sequenced here: peripheral blood mononuclear cells (PBMCs), sampled at new diagnosis, from a patient treated with antithyroid drugs. All receptors derive from a woman aged 25 to 39 with Graves disease. Both conserved end residues are part of each CDR3. The D gene is left open where the match is weak. A clone size is listed for some rows: how often the clone was seen (once, few, many), or a class if it is expanded.

D gene	V gene	J gene	clone size	CDR3 DNA	CDR3 protein
-	TRBV10-3	TRBJ1-5	-	TGTGCCATCATAATAGCGGGTGAGGGACGCAATCAGCCCCAGCATTTT	CAIIIAGEGRNQPQHF
TRBD2	TRBV5-1	TRBJ2-7	many	TGCGCCAGCAGCAACCTGAGCGGGAGCACCTACGAGCAGTACTTC	CASSNLSGSTYEQYF
TRBD2	TRBV5-1	TRBJ2-7	few	TGCGCCAGCAGGTATTCGAGACTAGCTGGACCCGAGCAGTACTTC	CASRYSRLAGPEQYF
-	TRBV30	TRBJ1-6	few	TGTGCCTGGAGTGTAGCGGGCAGTAATTCACCCCTCCACTTT	CAWSVAGSNSPLHF
-	TRBV2	TRBJ2-1	many	TGTGCCACAACTGGGGACACCAATGAGCAGTTCTTC	CATTGDTNEQFF
TRBD1	TRBV30	TRBJ2-7	few	TGTGCCTGGGCCGGCGGACAGGGGAGGCCTCGGGGTACCTACGAGCAGTACTTC	CAWAGGQGRPRGTYEQYF
-	TRBV15	TRBJ2-7	many	TGTGCCACCAGCAGTGGTGGCGGATCCTACGAGCAGTACTTC	CATSSGGGSYEQYF
TRBD2	TRBV20-1	TRBJ2-7	many	TGCAGTGCTAGTGAGGGCGGGAGGGGTGGCGAGCAGTACTTC	CSASEGGRGGEQYF
-	TRBV2	TRBJ2-7	many	TGTGCCAGCAGAGGACTGATTTCCTACGAGCAGTACTTC	CASRGLISYEQYF
TRBD1	TRBV11-1	TRBJ1-1	many	TGTGCCAGCAGCGGTAGGACAGGCCCGGTGAACACTGAAGCTTTCTTT	CASSGRTGPVNTEAFF
-	TRBV28	TRBJ1-1	many	TGTGCCAGCAGATTTCCTCCAGGGCCGAACACTGAAGCTTTCTTT	CASRFPPGPNTEAFF
TRBD1	TRBV24-1	TRBJ2-2	-	TGTGCCACCAGTGATCCGTACATGACAGGGGGCTTTGGCGGGGAGCTGTTTTTT	CATSDPYMTGGFGGELFF
-	TRBV12-3/TRBV12-4	TRBJ1-2	many	TGTGCCAGCAGTCGCCGGGGTTCAGGGAAGGGTGGCTACACCTTC	CASSRRGSGKGGYTF
-	TRBV20-1	TRBJ2-2	many	TGCAGTGCGAAAGCGGCAAACACCGGGGAGCTGTTTTTT	CSAKAANTGELFF
-	TRBV28	TRBJ2-4	few	TGTGCCAGCAGTTTGGACGGAGAATGGCTAGCCAAAAACATTCAGTACTTC	CASSLDGEWLAKNIQYF
TRBD1	TRBV20-1	TRBJ1-1	few	TGCAGTGCTTTGGGACAGGGGGCTTGGAACACTGAAGCTTTCTTT	CSALGQGAWNTEAFF
-	TRBV7-9	TRBJ1-2	many	TGTGCCAGCAGCTCGATGGGGCCCATCCTTAACTATGGCTACACCTTC	CASSSMGPILNYGYTF
-	TRBV5-5	TRBJ2-1	few	TGTGCCAGCACCCGGGACCAAAGCTCCTACAATGAGCAGTTCTTC	CASTRDQSSYNEQFF
-	TRBV20-1	TRBJ1-5	many	TGCAGTGCCCCCGAGGGTGGGGGAAGAGGTCAGCCCCAGCATTTT	CSAPEGGGRGQPQHF
TRBD2	TRBV20-1	TRBJ2-1	many	TGCAGTGCTACGTCGACTAGCGGGAGATCCTTCGATGAGCAGTTCTTC	CSATSTSGRSFDEQFF
-	TRBV18	TRBJ2-7	few	TGTGCCAGCTCACCACCGGTTGGTTACGAGCAGTACTTC	CASSPPVGYEQYF
-	TRBV7-9	TRBJ2-7	many	TGTGCCAGCAGCCCCCGTTCCCCGGACGTGCAGTACTTC	CASSPRSPDVQYF
-	TRBV20-1	TRBJ1-6	-	TGCAGTGTTACAGGCCTTGCGGGCCTCCACTTT	CSVTGLAGLHF
TRBD1	TRBV6-1	TRBJ2-7	many	TGTGCCAGCAGCCTTACCGGGACAGGGTTTCACGAGCAGTACTTC	CASSLTGTGFHEQYF
-	TRBV6-1	TRBJ1-2	-	TGTGCCAGCATGAAGGGGGAAGTCTATGGCTACACCTTC	CASMKGEVYGYTF
TRBD1	TRBV28	TRBJ2-7	medium-sized	TGTGCCAGCAGCCCCGGGACAGGGGGATACGAGCAGTACTTC	CASSPGTGGYEQYF
-	TRBV14	TRBJ2-1	few	TGTGCCAGCGTAAGGGGCCAGCACTACAATGAGCAGTTCTTC	CASVRGQHYNEQFF
TRBD2	TRBV28	TRBJ2-1	many	TGTGCCAGCAGTTTCAAGGAACCGGGACTAGCGGAGGGTGAGCAGTTCTTC	CASSFKEPGLAEGEQFF
-	TRBV3-1	TRBJ2-5	many	TGTGCCAGCAGCCAATCCAGGGTCGGGACCCAGTACTTC	CASSQSRVGTQYF
TRBD2	TRBV2	TRBJ2-3	-	TGTGCCAGCAGTGGGATCGGGAGGGCTGCAGATACGCAGTATTTT	CASSGIGRAADTQYF
-	TRBV28	TRBJ2-5	many	TGTGCCGCCGCGGGGTGGCAGCCCCAGACCCAAGAGACCCAGTACTTC	CAAAGWQPQTQETQYF
-	TRBV10-3	TRBJ1-1	many	TGTGCCATCAGTGGGGGAGCCCAGACGGCTGAAGCTTTCTTT	CAISGGAQTAEAFF
TRBD2	TRBV5-1	TRBJ2-7	many	TGCGCCAGCAGCTCGACTAGCGGGATACGCTACGAGCAGTACTTC	CASSSTSGIRYEQYF
-	TRBV20-1	TRBJ1-1	many	TGCAGTGCCTCGGGACGGCTCTTCACTGAAGCTTTCTTT	CSASGRLFTEAFF
-	TRBV20-1	TRBJ2-2	few	TGCAGTGCTAGATATCGCGGTCAGAACACCGGGGAGCTGTTTTTT	CSARYRGQNTGELFF
TRBD1	TRBV28	TRBJ1-2	many	TGTGCCAGCAGTTTAGGGACAGCCCGTAACTATGGCTACACCTTC	CASSLGTARNYGYTF
-	TRBV20-1	TRBJ1-2	-	TGCAGTGCTAGTCTGCCAGGGGCGACTGATGGCTACACCTTC	CSASLPGATDGYTF
TRBD2	TRBV18	TRBJ2-5	many	TGTGCCAGCAGCCCGGGAGGGGAAGAGACCCAGTACTTC	CASSPGGEETQYF
-	TRBV7-2	TRBJ2-1	many	TGTGCCAGCAGCTTAATGCGGGACTACAATGAGCAGTTCTTC	CASSLMRDYNEQFF
-	TRBV20-1	TRBJ2-1	many	TGCAGTGCTAGAGGAGGATCATTTAACCCATTGTACAATGAGCAGTTCTTC	CSARGGSFNPLYNEQFF
-	TRBV5-1	TRBJ2-2	-	TGCGCCAGCAGCTACCTCCCTCAGAGCAGGGAGCTGTTTTTT	CASSYLPQSRELFF
-	TRBV30	TRBJ1-2	many	TGTGCCTGGAGGGAGTGGACCTATGGCTACACCTTC	CAWREWTYGYTF
-	TRBV2	TRBJ2-2	many	TGTGCCAGCAGGGGGACCAACGCGAACACCGGGGAGCTGTTTTTT	CASRGTNANTGELFF
TRBD2	TRBV20-1	TRBJ2-1	few	TGCAGTGCTAGAGGGGGGGCTAGCGGGGGGGCCTACAATGAGCAGTTCTTC	CSARGGASGGAYNEQFF
-	TRBV30	TRBJ1-1	many	TGTGCCTGGAGTGGAAAACAGGCGCCGTACACTGAAGCTTTCTTT	CAWSGKQAPYTEAFF
TRBD1	TRBV28	TRBJ2-3	many	TGTGCCAGTGGTACAGGGGGAACAGATACGCAGTATTTT	CASGTGGTDTQYF
-	TRBV27	TRBJ1-1	many	TGTGCCAGCAGTATACCACGTGGTAAAGCTTTCTTT	CASSIPRGKAFF
TRBD2	TRBV3-1	TRBJ2-1	few	TGTGCCAGCAGCCAAGTCCGGCTAGCGGGTTTCTACAATGAGCAGTTCTTC	CASSQVRLAGFYNEQFF
-	TRBV30	TRBJ1-5	few	TGTGCCTGGGTAACCGAGTCGGGGGGATCCCATCAGCCCCAGCATTTT	CAWVTESGGSHQPQHF
-	TRBV27	TRBJ1-2	many	TGTGCCAGCAGTTTAACCGAACAGGGTTTCAATGGCTACACCTTC	CASSLTEQGFNGYTF
-	TRBV2	TRBJ2-1	many	TGTGCCAGCATTACCCTGGCCCTTACCAATGAGCAGTTCTTC	CASITLALTNEQFF
TRBD2	TRBV7-9	TRBJ2-3	many	TGTGCCAGCAGCTTAGGGTTAGCGGGAACAGATACGCAGTATTTT	CASSLGLAGTDTQYF
TRBD1	TRBV5-1	TRBJ2-1	once	TGTGCCAGCACGGGACAGGGTTATGGGAATGAGCAGTTCTTC	CASTGQGYGNEQFF
-	TRBV19	TRBJ2-4	-	TGTGCCAGTAGTATAAAGGGGAGAGGGGGACTGGGGAACATTCAGTACTTC	CASSIKGRGGLGNIQYF
-	TRBV7-2	TRBJ2-7	many	TGTGCCAGCAGCTTAAGGTTAGGGAGTAACTACGAGCAGTACTTC	CASSLRLGSNYEQYF
-	TRBV12-3/TRBV12-4	TRBJ1-4	few	TGTGCCAGCAGCCCCGGGGGGGCCCGAAAACTGTTTTTT	CASSPGGARKLFF
-	TRBV28	TRBJ1-5	many	TGTGCCAGCAGGGTCGCCGGGACCCTGCAGCCCCAGCATTTT	CASRVAGTLQPQHF